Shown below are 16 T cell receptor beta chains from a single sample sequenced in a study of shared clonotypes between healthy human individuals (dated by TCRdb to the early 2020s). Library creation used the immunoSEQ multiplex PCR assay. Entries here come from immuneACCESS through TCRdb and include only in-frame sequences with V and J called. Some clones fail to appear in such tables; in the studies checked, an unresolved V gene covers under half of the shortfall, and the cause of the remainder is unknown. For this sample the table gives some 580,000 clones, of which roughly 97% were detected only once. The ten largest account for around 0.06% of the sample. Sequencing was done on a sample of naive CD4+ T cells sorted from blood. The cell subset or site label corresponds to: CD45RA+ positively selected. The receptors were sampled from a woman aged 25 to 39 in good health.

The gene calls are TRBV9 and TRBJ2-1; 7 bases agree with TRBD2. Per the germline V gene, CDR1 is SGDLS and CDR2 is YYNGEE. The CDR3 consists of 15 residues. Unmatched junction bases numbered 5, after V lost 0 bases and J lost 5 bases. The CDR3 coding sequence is TGTGCCAGCAGCGTAGGAGGGAGGGGAGACAATGAGCAGTTCTTC. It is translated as CASSVGGRGDNEQFF.

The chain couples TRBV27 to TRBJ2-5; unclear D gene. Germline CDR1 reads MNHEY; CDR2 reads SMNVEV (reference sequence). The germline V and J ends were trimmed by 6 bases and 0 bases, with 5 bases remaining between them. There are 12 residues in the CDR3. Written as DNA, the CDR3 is TGTGCCAGCAGGGGGTACCAAGAGACCCAGTACTTC. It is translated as CASRGYQETQYF.

For the CDR3, the DNA is TGCGCCAGCAGTACCGGGACGGGAACGCAGCCCCAGCATTTT. Translated: CASSTGTGTQPQHF. The V gene is TRBV5-1, the J gene TRBJ1-5; tentatively, D is TRBD1 (5 bases). The CDR3 covers 14 residues. The germline V gene encodes CDR1 SGHRS and CDR2 YFSETQ. V dropped 5 bases and J dropped 7 bases, with 16 bases sitting between them.

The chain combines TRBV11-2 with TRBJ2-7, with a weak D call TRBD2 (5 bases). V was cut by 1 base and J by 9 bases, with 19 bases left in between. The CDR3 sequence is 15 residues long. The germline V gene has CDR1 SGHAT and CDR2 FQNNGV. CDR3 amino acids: CASSLGYTGSLWQYF. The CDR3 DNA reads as TGTGCCAGCAGCTTAGGATACACGGGGTCCTTGTGGCAGTACTTC.

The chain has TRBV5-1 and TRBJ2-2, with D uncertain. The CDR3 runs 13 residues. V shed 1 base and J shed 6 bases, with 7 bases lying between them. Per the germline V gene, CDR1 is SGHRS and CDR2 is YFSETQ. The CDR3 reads CASSLRSSGELFF. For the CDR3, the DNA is TGCGCCAGCAGCTTGAGATCCTCCGGGGAGCTGTTTTTT.

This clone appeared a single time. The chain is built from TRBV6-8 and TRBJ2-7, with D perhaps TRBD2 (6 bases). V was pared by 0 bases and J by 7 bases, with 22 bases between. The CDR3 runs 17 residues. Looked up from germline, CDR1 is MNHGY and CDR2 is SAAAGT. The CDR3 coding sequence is TGTGCCAGCAGTTACTCTTCTCTGGGAAGCGGCCGGGGGGAGCAGTACTTC. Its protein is CASSYSSLGSGRGEQYF.

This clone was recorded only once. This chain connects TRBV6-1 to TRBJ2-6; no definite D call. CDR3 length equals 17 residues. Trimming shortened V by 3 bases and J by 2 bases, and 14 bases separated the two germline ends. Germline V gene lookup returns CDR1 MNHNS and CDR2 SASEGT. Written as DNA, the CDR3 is TGTGCCAGCAGTGACCCCTACGTTAGGGCTGGGGCCAACGTCCTGACTTTC. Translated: CASSDPYVRAGANVLTF.

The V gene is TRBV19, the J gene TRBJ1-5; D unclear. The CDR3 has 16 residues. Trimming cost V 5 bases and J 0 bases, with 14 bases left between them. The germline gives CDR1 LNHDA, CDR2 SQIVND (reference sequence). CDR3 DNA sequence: TGTGCCAGTAGTCTCTTTGGAGGGCTTAGCAATCAGCCCCAGCATTTT. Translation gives CASSLFGGLSNQPQHF.

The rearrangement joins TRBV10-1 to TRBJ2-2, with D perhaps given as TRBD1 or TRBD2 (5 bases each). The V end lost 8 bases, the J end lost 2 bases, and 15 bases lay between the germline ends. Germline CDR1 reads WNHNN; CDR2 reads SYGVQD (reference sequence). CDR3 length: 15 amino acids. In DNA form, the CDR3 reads TGCGCCAGCGGGACCGGGACCCCCAACACCGGGGAGCTGTTTTTT. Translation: CASGTGTPNTGELFF.

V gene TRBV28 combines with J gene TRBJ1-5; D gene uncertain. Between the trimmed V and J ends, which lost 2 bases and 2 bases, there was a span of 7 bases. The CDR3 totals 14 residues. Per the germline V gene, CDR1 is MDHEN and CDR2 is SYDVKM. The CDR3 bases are TGTGCCAGCAGTTTAGAACTTGGCAATCAGCCCCAGCATTTT. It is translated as CASSLELGNQPQHF.

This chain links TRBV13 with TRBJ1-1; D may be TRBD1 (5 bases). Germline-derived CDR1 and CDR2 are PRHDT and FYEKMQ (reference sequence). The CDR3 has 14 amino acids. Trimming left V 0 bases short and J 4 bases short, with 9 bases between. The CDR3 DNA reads TGTGCCAGCAGCTTAGGGGGACCGCTCACTGAAGCTTTCTTT. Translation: CASSLGGPLTEAFF.

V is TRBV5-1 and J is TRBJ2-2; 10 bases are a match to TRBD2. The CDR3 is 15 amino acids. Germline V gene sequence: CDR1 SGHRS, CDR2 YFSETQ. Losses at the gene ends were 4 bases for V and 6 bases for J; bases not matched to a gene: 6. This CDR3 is CASSGLAGVPGELFF. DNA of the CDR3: TGCGCCAGCAGCGGCCTAGCGGGAGTCCCCGGGGAGCTGTTTTTT.

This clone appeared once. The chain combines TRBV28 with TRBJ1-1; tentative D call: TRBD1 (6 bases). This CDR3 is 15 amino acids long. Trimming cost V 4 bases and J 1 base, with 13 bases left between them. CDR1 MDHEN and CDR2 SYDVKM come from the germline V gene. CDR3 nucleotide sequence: TGTGCCAGCAGTTCGACCGGGACACCGAACACTGAAGCTTTCTTT. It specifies CASSSTGTPNTEAFF.

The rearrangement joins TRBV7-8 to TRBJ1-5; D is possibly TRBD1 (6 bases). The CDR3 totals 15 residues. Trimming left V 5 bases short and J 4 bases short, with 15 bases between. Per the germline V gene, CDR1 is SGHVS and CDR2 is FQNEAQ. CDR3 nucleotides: TGTGCCAGCAGCGCCCCCGGACAGTCTAATCAGCCCCAGCATTTT. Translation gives CASSAPGQSNQPQHF.

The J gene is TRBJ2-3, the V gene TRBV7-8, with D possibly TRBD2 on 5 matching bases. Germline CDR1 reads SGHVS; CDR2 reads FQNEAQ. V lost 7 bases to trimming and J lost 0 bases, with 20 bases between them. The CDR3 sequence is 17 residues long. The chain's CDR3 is CASTVGVGGQSTDTQYF. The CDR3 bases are TGTGCCAGCACCGTAGGCGTTGGCGGGCAAAGCACAGATACGCAGTATTTT.

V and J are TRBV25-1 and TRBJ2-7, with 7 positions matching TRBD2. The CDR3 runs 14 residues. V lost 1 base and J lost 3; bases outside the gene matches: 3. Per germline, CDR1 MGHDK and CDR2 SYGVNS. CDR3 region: CASSELSGIYEQYF. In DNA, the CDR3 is TGTGCCAGCAGTGAATTGAGCGGGATCTACGAGCAGTACTTC.